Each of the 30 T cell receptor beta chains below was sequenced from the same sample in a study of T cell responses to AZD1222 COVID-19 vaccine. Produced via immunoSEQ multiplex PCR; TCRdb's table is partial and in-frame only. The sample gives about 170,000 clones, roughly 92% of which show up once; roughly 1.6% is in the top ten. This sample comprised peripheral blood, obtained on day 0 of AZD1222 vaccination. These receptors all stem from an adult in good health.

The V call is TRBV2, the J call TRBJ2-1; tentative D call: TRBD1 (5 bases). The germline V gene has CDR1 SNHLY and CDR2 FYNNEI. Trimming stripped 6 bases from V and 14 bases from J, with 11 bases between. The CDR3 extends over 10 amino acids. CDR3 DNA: TGTGCCAGCAGAAGGGGTTTTGAGTTCTTC. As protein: CASRRGFEFF. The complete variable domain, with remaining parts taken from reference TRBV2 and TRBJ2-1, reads EPEVTQTPSHQVTQMGQEVILRCVPISNHLYFYWYRQILGQKVEFLVSFYNNEISEKSEIFDDQFSVERPDGSNFTLKIRSTKLEDSAMYFCASRRGFEFFGPGTRLTVL.

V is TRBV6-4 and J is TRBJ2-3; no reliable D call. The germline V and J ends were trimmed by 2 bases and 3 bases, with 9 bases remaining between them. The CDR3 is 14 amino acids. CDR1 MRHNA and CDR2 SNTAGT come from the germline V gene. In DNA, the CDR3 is TGTGCCAGCAGTGACCTGGGCCAAACAGATACGCAGTATTTT. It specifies CASSDLGQTDTQYF.

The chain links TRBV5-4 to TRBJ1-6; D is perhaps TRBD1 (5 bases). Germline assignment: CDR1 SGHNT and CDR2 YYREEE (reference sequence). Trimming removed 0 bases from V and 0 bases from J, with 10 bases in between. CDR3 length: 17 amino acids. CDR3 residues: CASSLVPGSSYNSPLHF. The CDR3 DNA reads TGTGCCAGCAGCTTGGTGCCAGGGAGCTCCTATAATTCACCCCTCCACTTT.

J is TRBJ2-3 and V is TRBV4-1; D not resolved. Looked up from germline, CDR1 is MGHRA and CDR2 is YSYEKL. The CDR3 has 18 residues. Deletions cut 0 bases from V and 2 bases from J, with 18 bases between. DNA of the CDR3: TGCGCCAGCAGCCAAGAAAGTCGGGCTGTTGGGTACACAGATACGCAGTATTTT. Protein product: CASSQESRAVGYTDTQYF.

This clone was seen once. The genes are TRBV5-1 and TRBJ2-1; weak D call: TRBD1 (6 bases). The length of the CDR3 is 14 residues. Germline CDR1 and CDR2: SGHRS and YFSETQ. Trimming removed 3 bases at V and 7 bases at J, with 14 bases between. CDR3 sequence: CASSYRESKNEQFF. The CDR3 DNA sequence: TGCGCCAGCAGCTACAGGGAGAGTAAGAATGAGCAGTTCTTC.

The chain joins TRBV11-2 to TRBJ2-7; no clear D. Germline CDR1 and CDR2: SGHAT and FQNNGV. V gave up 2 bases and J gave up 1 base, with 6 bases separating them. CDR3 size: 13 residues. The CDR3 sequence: CASSLIESYEQYF. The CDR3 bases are TGTGCCAGCAGCTTAATAGAGTCCTACGAGCAGTACTTC.

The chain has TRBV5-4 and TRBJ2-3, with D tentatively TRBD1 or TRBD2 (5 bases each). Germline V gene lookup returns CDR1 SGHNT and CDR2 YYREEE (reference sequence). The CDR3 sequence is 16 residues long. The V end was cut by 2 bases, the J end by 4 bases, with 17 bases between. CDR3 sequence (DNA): TGTGCCAGCAGCTTTGGAGGTGGGGGTTGGGCAGATACGCAGTATTTT. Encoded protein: CASSFGGGGWADTQYF.

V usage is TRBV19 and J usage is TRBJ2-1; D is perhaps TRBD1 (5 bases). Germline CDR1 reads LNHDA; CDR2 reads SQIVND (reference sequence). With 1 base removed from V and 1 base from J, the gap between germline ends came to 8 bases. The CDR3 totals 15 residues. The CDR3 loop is CASSIVQGSYNEQFF. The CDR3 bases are TGTGCCAGTAGTATAGTTCAGGGTTCCTACAATGAGCAGTTCTTC.

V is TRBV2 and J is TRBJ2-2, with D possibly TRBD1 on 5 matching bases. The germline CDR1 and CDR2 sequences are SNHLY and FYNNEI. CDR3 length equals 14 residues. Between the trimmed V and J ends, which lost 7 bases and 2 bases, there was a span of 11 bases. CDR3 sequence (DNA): TGTGCCAGCAAAGGGGCCATAAACACCGGGGAGCTGTTTTTT. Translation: CASKGAINTGELFF.

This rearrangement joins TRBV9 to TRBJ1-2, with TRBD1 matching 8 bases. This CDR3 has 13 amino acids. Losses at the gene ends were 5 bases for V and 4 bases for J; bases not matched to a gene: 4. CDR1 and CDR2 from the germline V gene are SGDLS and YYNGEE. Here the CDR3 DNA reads TGTGCCAGCAGTCAAACAGGGGGCTATGGCTACACCTTC. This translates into CASSQTGGYGYTF. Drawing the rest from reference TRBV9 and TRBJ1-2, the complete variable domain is DSGVTQTPKHLITATGQRVTLRCSPRSGDLSVYWYQQSLDQGLQFLIQYYNGEERAKGNILERFSAQQFPDLHSELNLSSLELGDSALYFCASSQTGGYGYTFGSGTRLTVV.

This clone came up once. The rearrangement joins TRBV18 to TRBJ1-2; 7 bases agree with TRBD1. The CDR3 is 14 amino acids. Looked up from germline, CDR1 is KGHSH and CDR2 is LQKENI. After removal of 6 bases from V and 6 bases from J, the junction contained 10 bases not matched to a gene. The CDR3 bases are TGTGCCAGCTCCCAGGATGGACAGGTCCATGGCTACACCTTC. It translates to CASSQDGQVHGYTF.

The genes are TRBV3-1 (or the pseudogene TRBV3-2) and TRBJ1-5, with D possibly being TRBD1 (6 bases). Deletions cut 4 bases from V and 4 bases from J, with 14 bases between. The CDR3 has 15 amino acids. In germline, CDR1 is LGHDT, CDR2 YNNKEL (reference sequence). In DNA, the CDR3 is TGTGCCAGCAGCCTGTCTACACAGGGAAATCAGCCCCAGCATTTT. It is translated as CASSLSTQGNQPQHF.

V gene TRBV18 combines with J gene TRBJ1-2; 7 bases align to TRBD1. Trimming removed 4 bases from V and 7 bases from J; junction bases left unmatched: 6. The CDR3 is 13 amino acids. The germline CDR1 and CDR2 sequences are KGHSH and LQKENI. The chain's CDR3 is CASSRQGDVGYTF. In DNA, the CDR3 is TGTGCCAGCTCACGTCAGGGGGACGTTGGCTACACCTTC.

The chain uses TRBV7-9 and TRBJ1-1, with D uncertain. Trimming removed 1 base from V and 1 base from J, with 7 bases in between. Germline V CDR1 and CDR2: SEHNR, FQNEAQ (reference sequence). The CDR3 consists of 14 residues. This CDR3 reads CASSLGTGNTEAFF. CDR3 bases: TGTGCCAGCAGCTTAGGAACGGGGAACACTGAAGCTTTCTTT. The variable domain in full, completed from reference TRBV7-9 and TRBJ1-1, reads DTGVSQNPRHKITKRGQNVTFRCDPISEHNRLYWYRQTLGQGPEFLTYFQNEAQLEKSRLLSDRFSAERPKGSFSTLEIQRTEQGDSAMYLCASSLGTGNTEAFFGQGTRLTVV.

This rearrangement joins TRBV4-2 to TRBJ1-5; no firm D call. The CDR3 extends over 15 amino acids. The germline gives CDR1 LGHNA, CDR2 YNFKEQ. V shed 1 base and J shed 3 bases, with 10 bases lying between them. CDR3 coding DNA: TGTGCCAGCAGCCAAGCGGCTAGGGTCAATCAGCCCCAGCATTTT. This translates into CASSQAARVNQPQHF.

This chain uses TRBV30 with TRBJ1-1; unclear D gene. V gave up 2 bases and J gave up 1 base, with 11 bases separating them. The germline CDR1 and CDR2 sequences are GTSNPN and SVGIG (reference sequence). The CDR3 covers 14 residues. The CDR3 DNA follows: TGTGCCTGGAGTCCCGGACTTAAGAACACTGAAGCTTTCTTT. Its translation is CAWSPGLKNTEAFF.

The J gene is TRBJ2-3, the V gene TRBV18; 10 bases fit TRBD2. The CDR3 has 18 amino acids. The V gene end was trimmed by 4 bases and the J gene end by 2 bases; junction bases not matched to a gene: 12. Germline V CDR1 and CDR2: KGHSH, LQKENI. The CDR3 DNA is TGTGCCAGCTCACTAATATCCTCTCTAGCGGGAGACACAGATACGCAGTATTTT. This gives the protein CASSLISSLAGDTDTQYF.

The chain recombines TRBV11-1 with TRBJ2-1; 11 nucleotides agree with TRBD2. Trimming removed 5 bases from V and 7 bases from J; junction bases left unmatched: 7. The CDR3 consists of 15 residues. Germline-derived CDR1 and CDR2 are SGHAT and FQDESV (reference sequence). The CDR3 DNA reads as TGTGCCAGCAGCCCCGGGACTAGCGGCGGGAATGAGCAGTTCTTC. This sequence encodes CASSPGTSGGNEQFF. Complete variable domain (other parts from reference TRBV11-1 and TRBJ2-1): EAEVAQSPRYKITEKSQAVAFWCDPISGHATLYWYRQILGQGPELLVQFQDESVVDDSQLPKDRFSAERLKGVDSTLKIQPAELGDSAMYLCASSPGTSGGNEQFFGPGTRLTVL.

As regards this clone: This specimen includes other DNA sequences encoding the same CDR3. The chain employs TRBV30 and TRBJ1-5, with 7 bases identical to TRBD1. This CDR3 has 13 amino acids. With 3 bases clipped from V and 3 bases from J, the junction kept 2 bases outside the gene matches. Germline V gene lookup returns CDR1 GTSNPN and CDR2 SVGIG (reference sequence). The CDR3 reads CAWRGQTNQPQHF. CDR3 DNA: TGTGCCTGGAGGGGACAGACCAATCAGCCCCAGCATTTT. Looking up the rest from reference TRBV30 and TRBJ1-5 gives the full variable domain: SQTIHQWPATLVQPVGSPLSLECTVEGTSNPNLYWYRQAAGRGLQLLFYSVGIGQISSEVPQNLSASRPQDRQFILSSKKLLLSDSGFYLCAWRGQTNQPQHFGDGTRLSIL.

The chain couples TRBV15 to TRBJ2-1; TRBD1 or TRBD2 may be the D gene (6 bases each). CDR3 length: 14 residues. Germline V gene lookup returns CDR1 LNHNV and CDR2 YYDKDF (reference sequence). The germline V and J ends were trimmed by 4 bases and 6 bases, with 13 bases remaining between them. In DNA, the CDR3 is TGTGCCACCAGCATCACTCCGGGGGCCAATGAGCAGTTCTTC. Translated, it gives CATSITPGANEQFF.

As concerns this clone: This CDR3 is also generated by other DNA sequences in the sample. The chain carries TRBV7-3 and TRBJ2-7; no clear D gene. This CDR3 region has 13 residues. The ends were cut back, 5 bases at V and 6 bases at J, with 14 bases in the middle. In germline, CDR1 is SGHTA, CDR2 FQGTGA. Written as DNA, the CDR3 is TGTGCCAGCAGCCCCCCCGGGCAAGTCGAGCAGTACTTC. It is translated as CASSPPGQVEQYF.

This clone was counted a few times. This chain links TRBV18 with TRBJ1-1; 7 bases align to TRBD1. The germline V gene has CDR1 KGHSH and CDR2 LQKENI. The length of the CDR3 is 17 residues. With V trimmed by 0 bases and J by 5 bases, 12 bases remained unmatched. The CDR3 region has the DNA TGTGCCAGCTCACCACCTCCGGGACAGCTCCCGGAAACTGAAGCTTTCTTT. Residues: CASSPPPGQLPETEAFF.

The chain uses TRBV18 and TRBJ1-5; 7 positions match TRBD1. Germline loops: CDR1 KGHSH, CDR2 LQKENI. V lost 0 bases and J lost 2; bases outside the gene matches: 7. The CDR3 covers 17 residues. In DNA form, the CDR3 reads TGTGCCAGCTCACCACCGACAGGGATGAGGGGCAATCAGCCCCAGCATTTT. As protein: CASSPPTGMRGNQPQHF.

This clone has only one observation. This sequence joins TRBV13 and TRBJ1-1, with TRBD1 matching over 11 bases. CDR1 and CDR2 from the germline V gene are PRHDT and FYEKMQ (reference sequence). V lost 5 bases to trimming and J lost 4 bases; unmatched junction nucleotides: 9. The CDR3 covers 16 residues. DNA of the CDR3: TGTGCCAGCAGCCGGGCCTACGGGACAGGGGGCACTGAAGCTTTCTTT. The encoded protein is CASSRAYGTGGTEAFF.

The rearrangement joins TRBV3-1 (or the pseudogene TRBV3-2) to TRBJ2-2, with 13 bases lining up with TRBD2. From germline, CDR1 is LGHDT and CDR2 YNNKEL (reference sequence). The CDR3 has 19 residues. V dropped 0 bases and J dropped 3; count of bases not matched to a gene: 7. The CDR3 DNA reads TGTGCCAGCAGCCAAGAGACCTCCGGGACTAGCGGGGACACCGGGGAGCTGTTTTTT. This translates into CASSQETSGTSGDTGELFF.

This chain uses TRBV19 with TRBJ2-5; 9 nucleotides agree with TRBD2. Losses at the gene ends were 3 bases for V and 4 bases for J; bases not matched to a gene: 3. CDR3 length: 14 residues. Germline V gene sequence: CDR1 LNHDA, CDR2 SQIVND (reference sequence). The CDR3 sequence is CASSILAGSETQYF. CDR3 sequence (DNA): TGTGCCAGTAGTATCCTAGCGGGGTCAGAGACCCAGTACTTC.

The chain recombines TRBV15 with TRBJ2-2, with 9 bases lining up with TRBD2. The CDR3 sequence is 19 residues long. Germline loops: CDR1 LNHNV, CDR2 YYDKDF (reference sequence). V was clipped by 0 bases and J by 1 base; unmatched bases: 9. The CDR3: CATSRDGPLAGVNTGELFF. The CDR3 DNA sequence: TGTGCCACCAGCAGAGACGGGCCCTTAGCGGGAGTGAACACCGGGGAGCTGTTTTTT.

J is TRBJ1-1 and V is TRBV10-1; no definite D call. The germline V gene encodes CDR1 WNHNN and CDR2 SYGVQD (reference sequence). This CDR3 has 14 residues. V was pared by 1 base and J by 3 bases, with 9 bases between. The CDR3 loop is CASSEWTDDTEAFF. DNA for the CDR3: TGCGCCAGCAGTGAGTGGACCGACGACACTGAAGCTTTCTTT.

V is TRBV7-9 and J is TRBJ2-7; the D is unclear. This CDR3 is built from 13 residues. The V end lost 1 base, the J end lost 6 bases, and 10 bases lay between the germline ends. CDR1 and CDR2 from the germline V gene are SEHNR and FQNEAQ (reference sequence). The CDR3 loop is CASSLDRAGEQYF. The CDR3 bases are TGTGCCAGCAGCTTAGACCGAGCAGGCGAGCAGTACTTC.

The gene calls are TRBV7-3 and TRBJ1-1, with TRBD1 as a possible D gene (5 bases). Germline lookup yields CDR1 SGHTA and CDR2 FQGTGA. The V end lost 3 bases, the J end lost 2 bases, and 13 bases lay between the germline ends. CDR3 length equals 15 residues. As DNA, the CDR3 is TGTGCCAGCAGCTTGAGGGGAGGATACAACACTGAAGCTTTCTTT. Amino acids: CASSLRGGYNTEAFF.